This T cell receptor beta chain was recovered during a study of OX40 agonist ivuxolimab in advanced cancers. The study's findings and limits: Individuals who were partial responders at 0.1-3.0 mg/kg had clonal expansion that ranked among the lowest.

The data were produced by immunoSEQ multiplex PCR, yet TCRdb's version contains in-frame clones alone and is incomplete. The table records fewer than 75,000 clones, 87% of them present only once. This clone has a single count. Its target is not known. Between the trimmed V and J ends, which lost 5 bases and 9 bases, there was a span of 17 bases. Per germline, CDR1 GTSNPN and CDR2 SVGIG (reference sequence). This CDR3 spans 13 amino acids. The source of this sequence is an adult with an advanced solid tumor such as melanoma, head and neck, liver or kidney cancer. V gene TRBV30 combines with J gene TRBJ1-5, with D maybe TRBD1 (5 bases). Sample: CD4+ or CD8+ T cells sorted from blood, taken in a trial of the OX40 agonist ivuxolimab. For the CDR3, the DNA is TGTGCCTGGGGGGGTCCGGGCCAAGGGCCCCAGCATTTT. Translation gives CAWGGPGQGPQHF. The full variable domain, rest sourced from reference TRBV30 and TRBJ1-5, is SQTIHQWPATLVQPVGSPLSLECTVEGTSNPNLYWYRQAAGRGLQLLFYSVGIGQISSEVPQNLSASRPQDRQFILSSKKLLLSDSGFYLCAWGGPGQGPQHFGDGTRLSIL.